Here is one T cell receptor (beta chain) with its context. What it binds is unknown. At one end, the junction sequence differs from germline, possibly due to a read error. There are 15 residues in the CDR3. Per germline, CDR1 KGHDR and CDR2 SFDVKD. This sample is drawn from a study of T cell responses to AZD1222 COVID-19 vaccine. General observations from the study: Recipients of two AZD1222 doses showed rising Spike-specific TCR breadth and depth. Just 5 to 7 AZD1222 recipients were seropositive at baseline. Within unmutated variant regions lay the reported targets of nearly half of spike-specific TCRs. Sampling that yielded the repertoires occurred only after the peak T cell response.

The table came from immunoSEQ multiplex PCR; TCRdb's copy has only in-frame clones and leaves some out. This sample has about 260,000 clones, with 93% found just once. V gene TRBV24-1 combines with J gene TRBJ1-1; 7 bases are a match to TRBD1. The receptor was derived from an adult in good health. Source: peripheral blood, taken on day 0 of AZD1222 vaccination. CDR3: CVTSDTRQGGTEAFF. CDR3 coding DNA: TGTGTCACCAGTGATACAAGACAGGGTGGCACTGAAGCTTTCTTT.